The 28 T cell receptor beta chains below all came from one sample that was sequenced in a study of T cell responses to AZD1222 COVID-19 vaccine. Libraries were prepared by immunoSEQ multiplex PCR; TCRdb keeps only in-frame clonotypes and omits some of them. The sample includes 200,000 or so clones, approximately 87% of them seen just once. Material: peripheral blood, obtained on day 0 of MenACWY control vaccination. The source is an adult in good health.

V is TRBV28 and J is TRBJ2-5; 8 bases are a match to TRBD2. The CDR3 spans 14 residues. After removal of 5 bases from V and 5 bases from J, the junction contained 7 bases not matched to a gene. CDR1 is MDHEN, CDR2 SYDVKM, per germline. Here the CDR3 DNA reads TGTGCCAGCAGTCCTCAAGCGGGAGTCGAGACCCAGTACTTC. As protein: CASSPQAGVETQYF.

The chain joins TRBV2 to TRBJ2-5; 8 positions agree with TRBD2. CDR3 size: 14 residues. The germline V gene has CDR1 SNHLY and CDR2 FYNNEI. Losses at the gene ends were 3 bases for V and 5 bases for J; bases not matched to a gene: 5. The CDR3 loop reads CASSDWSSGETQYF. In DNA, the CDR3 is TGTGCCAGCAGTGACTGGTCTAGCGGGGAGACCCAGTACTTC.

V is TRBV29-1 and J is TRBJ2-7; weak D call: TRBD2 (5 bases). The CDR3 extends over 12 amino acids. In germline, CDR1 is SQVTM, CDR2 ANQGSEA. Trimming removed 5 bases at V and 2 bases at J, with 10 bases between. CDR3: CSVFSGAYEQYF. The CDR3 DNA reads as TGCAGCGTTTTCTCCGGGGCCTACGAGCAGTACTTC.

Concerning this clone itself: Other DNA sequences in this specimen translate into the identical CDR3. The rearrangement links TRBV6-4 to TRBJ2-3; 10 nucleotides line up with TRBD2. CDR1 MRHNA and CDR2 SNTAGT come from the germline V gene. V lost 6 bases, J lost 3 bases, and 3 bases stayed unmatched. This CDR3 region has 14 residues. The CDR3 is CASSERGGTDTQYF. In nucleotides, the CDR3 is TGTGCCAGCAGCGAGCGGGGGGGAACAGATACGCAGTATTTT.

This clone occurred a few times. The sample carries other DNA sequences with the same CDR3. This chain connects TRBV27 to TRBJ2-7; 9 nucleotides align to TRBD1. Germline assignment: CDR1 MNHEY and CDR2 SMNVEV (reference sequence). V gave up 3 bases and J gave up 2 bases; unmatched junction bases: 2. This CDR3 region has 14 residues. CDR3: CASSLGQGTYEQYF. CDR3 nucleotides: TGTGCCAGCAGTTTGGGACAGGGAACCTACGAGCAGTACTTC.

The gene calls are TRBV7-9 and TRBJ2-3; either TRBD1 or TRBD2 may fit D (5 bases each). The CDR3 consists of 15 residues. Germline CDR1 reads SEHNR; CDR2 reads FQNEAQ (reference sequence). Trimming removed 3 bases at V and 2 bases at J, with 12 bases between. The CDR3 loop reads CASSLDGTITDTQYF. The CDR3 nucleotides are TGTGCCAGCAGCTTGGACGGGACCATCACAGATACGCAGTATTTT.

The gene calls are TRBV19 and TRBJ2-1, with D perhaps matching TRBD1 or TRBD2 (7 bases each). Germline values: CDR1 LNHDA, CDR2 SQIVND (reference sequence). This CDR3 is built from 17 residues. Trimming stripped 5 bases from V and 0 bases from J, with 17 bases between. The CDR3 sequence: CASSGGGGLSSYNEQFF. The CDR3 nucleotides read TGTGCCAGTAGTGGGGGAGGGGGCTTAAGCTCCTACAATGAGCAGTTCTTC. Together with reference TRBV19 and TRBJ2-1, the CDR3 gives the full variable domain: DGGITQSPKYLFRKEGQNVTLSCEQNLNHDAMYWYRQDPGQGLRLIYYSQIVNDFQKGDIAEGYSVSREKKESFPLTVTSAQKNPTAFYLCASSGGGGLSSYNEQFFGPGTRLTVL.

The chain uses TRBV30 and TRBJ2-3; D unresolved. Germline loops: CDR1 GTSNPN, CDR2 SVGIG (reference sequence). The CDR3 is 17 residues long. The V gene lost 1 base and the J gene lost 4 bases, with 21 bases spanning the gap. The DNA for the CDR3 is TGTGCCTGGAGTGGGGCCCAAGTCCCCCCCAATTCAGATACGCAGTATTTT. Its translation: CAWSGAQVPPNSDTQYF.

Note on this clone: Other DNA sequences in this specimen translate into the identical CDR3. The chain employs TRBV27 and TRBJ2-1; D possibly matches TRBD1 or TRBD2 (5 bases each). The CDR3 is 16 amino acids. V was trimmed by 0 bases and J by 0 bases, leaving 9 bases between them. The V gene's germline CDR1 is MNHEY and CDR2 SMNVEV (reference sequence). The CDR3 protein is CASSLSSGSSYNEQFF. CDR3 sequence (DNA): TGTGCCAGCAGTTTATCGTCAGGGAGCTCCTACAATGAGCAGTTCTTC.

The CDR3 is CSASGEGSQHF. CDR3 DNA: TGCAGTGCTAGCGGGGAGGGATCCCAGCATTTT. The genes are TRBV20-1 and TRBJ1-5; D is unresolved. The CDR3 has 11 amino acids. V was cut by 3 bases and J by 11 bases, with 11 bases left in between. In germline, CDR1 is DFQATT, CDR2 SNEGSKA (reference sequence).

The chain employs TRBV6-5 and TRBJ1-1, with D possibly TRBD1 on 6 matching bases. V was trimmed by 8 bases and J by 1 base, leaving 11 bases between them. The CDR3 is 13 amino acids. The germline gives CDR1 MNHEY, CDR2 SVGAGI. The CDR3 loop is CASWDTANTEAFF. The DNA for the CDR3 is TGTGCCAGCTGGGACACGGCGAACACTGAAGCTTTCTTT.

V is TRBV6-2 or TRBV6-3 and J is TRBJ1-2, with D perhaps matching TRBD1 (6 bases). V lost 2 bases, J lost 0 bases, and 19 bases lay in between. There are 18 residues in the CDR3. Germline lookup yields CDR1 MNHEY and CDR2 SVGEGT. The CDR3 loop is CASSYPPASDSPNYGYTF. CDR3 coding DNA: TGTGCCAGCAGTTACCCACCGGCCTCGGACAGTCCTAACTATGGCTACACCTTC.

The chain employs TRBV30 and TRBJ1-2, with D possibly TRBD1 on 6 matching bases. Germline CDR1 GTSNPN, CDR2 SVGIG (reference sequence). The CDR3 runs 15 residues. V was shortened by 4 bases and J by 0 bases, with 15 bases between the two germline ends. CDR3 in amino acids: CAWTIAGVPNYGYTF. CDR3 nucleotide sequence: TGTGCCTGGACTATAGCAGGGGTTCCTAACTATGGCTACACCTTC. Together with reference TRBV30 and TRBJ1-2, the CDR3 gives the full variable domain: SQTIHQWPATLVQPVGSPLSLECTVEGTSNPNLYWYRQAAGRGLQLLFYSVGIGQISSEVPQNLSASRPQDRQFILSSKKLLLSDSGFYLCAWTIAGVPNYGYTFGSGTRLTVV.

This clone was observed a single time. The chain employs TRBV6-5 and TRBJ1-1; 8 positions match TRBD1. With 10 bases clipped from V and 1 base from J, the junction kept 8 bases outside the gene matches. This CDR3 is built from 14 residues. Germline V gene sequence: CDR1 MNHEY, CDR2 SVGAGI. CDR3 region: CAIKRTGSNTEAFF. Written as DNA, the CDR3 is TGTGCCATCAAACGGACAGGGTCGAACACTGAAGCTTTCTTT.

The gene calls are TRBV27 and TRBJ1-2; a possible D gene is TRBD1 (6 bases). Trimming cost V 6 bases and J 6 bases, with 14 bases left between them. Germline V CDR1 and CDR2: MNHEY, SMNVEV (reference sequence). The CDR3 is 13 residues long. This chain's CDR3 is CASRTTGWDGYTF. The CDR3 DNA reads as TGTGCCAGCAGAACTACAGGGTGGGATGGCTACACCTTC.

This clone was observed a single time. The chain links TRBV20-1 to TRBJ2-7, with TRBD2 matching over 10 bases. The length of the CDR3 is 14 residues. Looked up from germline, CDR1 is DFQATT and CDR2 is SNEGSKA (reference sequence). The J segment lost 2 bases and the V segment lost 3 bases, leaving 4 bases of the junction unmatched. CDR3 sequence reads: CSASKREGTYEQYF. In nucleotides, the CDR3 is TGCAGTGCTAGTAAGCGGGAGGGAACCTACGAGCAGTACTTC.

The gene calls are TRBV28 and TRBJ1-3; 8 bases map to TRBD1. The length of the CDR3 is 14 residues. The germline V gene has CDR1 MDHEN and CDR2 SYDVKM. With 6 bases clipped from V and 4 bases from J, the junction kept 5 bases outside the gene matches. In nucleotides, the CDR3 is TGTGCCAGCAGCCCTGGACAGGGAGGAAACACCATATATTTT. It translates to CASSPGQGGNTIYF.

The CDR3 loop reads CASSLPGDYGYTF. For the CDR3, the DNA is TGCGCCAGCAGCTTACCAGGGGACTATGGCTACACCTTC. The chain is built from TRBV5-1 and TRBJ1-2; perhaps TRBD1 as D (6 bases). The CDR3 loop spans 13 amino acids. The V end lost 2 bases, the J end lost 3 bases, and 8 bases lay between the germline ends. Germline CDR1 reads SGHRS; CDR2 reads YFSETQ.

The rearrangement uses TRBV15 and TRBJ2-3; D is unresolved. V was trimmed by 4 bases and J by 3 bases, leaving 11 bases between them. The CDR3 covers 14 residues. The germline CDR1 and CDR2 sequences are LNHNV and YYDKDF (reference sequence). The CDR3 nucleotides read TGTGCCACCAGCACTGCCATTAGTACAGATACGCAGTATTTT. Amino acids: CATSTAISTDTQYF. Full variable domain (outside the CDR3, taken from reference TRBV15 and TRBJ2-3): DAMVIQNPRYQVTQFGKPVTLSCSQTLNHNVMYWYQQKSSQAPKLLFHYYDKDFNNEADTPDNFQSRRPNTSFCFLDIRSPGLGDTAMYLCATSTAISTDTQYFGPGTRLTVL.

This sequence joins TRBV7-9 and TRBJ2-2; D ambiguous. The CDR3 length is 13 residues. Germline V gene sequence: CDR1 SEHNR, CDR2 FQNEAQ (reference sequence). V lost 5 bases and J 6 bases, leaving 10 bases between the germline ends. The CDR3 bases are TGTGCCAGCAGCCCCCGGGCCGCCGGGGAGCTGTTTTTT. As protein: CASSPRAAGELFF.

This sequence joins TRBV5-1 and TRBJ1-6, with TRBD1 matching 9 bases. This CDR3 is 14 amino acids long. V lost 9 bases to trimming and J lost 7 bases; unmatched junction nucleotides: 8. The germline V gene encodes CDR1 SGHRS and CDR2 YFSETQ. As DNA, the CDR3 is TGCGCCACCAAGGAACAGGGGGCAAATTCACCCCTCCACTTT. Translation: CATKEQGANSPLHF. Combining the CDR3 with reference TRBV5-1 and TRBJ1-6 gives the whole variable domain KAGVTQTPRYLIKTRGQQVTLSCSPISGHRSVSWYQQTPGQGLQFLFEYFSETQRNKGNFPGRFSGRQFSNSRSEMNVSTLELGDSALYLCATKEQGANSPLHFGNGTRLTVT.

The chain combines TRBV11-2 with TRBJ2-3; D may match TRBD1 or TRBD2 (5 bases each). Germline values: CDR1 SGHAT, CDR2 FQNNGV. Trimming left V 5 bases short and J 6 bases short, with 15 bases between. The CDR3 runs 14 residues. CDR3 in amino acids: CASSIRPGPDTQYF. Here the CDR3 DNA reads TGTGCCAGCAGCATTCGGCCGGGACCTGATACGCAGTATTTT.

This chain joins TRBV10-3 and TRBJ2-7; D unresolved. The CDR3 length is 11 residues. V was pared by 4 bases and J by 2 bases, with 3 bases between. In germline, CDR1 is ENHRY, CDR2 SYGVKD. The CDR3 nucleotides read TGTGCCATCAGTGGAACCTACGAGCAGTACTTC. Encoded protein: CAISGTYEQYF.

V is TRBV28 and J is TRBJ2-5, with a possible D match to TRBD2 (5 bases). Looked up from germline, CDR1 is MDHEN and CDR2 is SYDVKM. Trimming removed 6 bases from V and 2 bases from J, with 10 bases in between. The CDR3 spans 13 residues. The CDR3 nucleotides read TGTGCCAGCAGCGACGAGGGACAAGAGACCCAGTACTTC. This encodes CASSDEGQETQYF.

V is TRBV7-3 and J is TRBJ2-1; maybe TRBD2 (6 bases). The V end lost 4 bases, the J end lost 8 bases, and 15 bases lay between the germline ends. This CDR3 contains 14 residues. Germline loops: CDR1 SGHTA, CDR2 FQGTGA. CDR3 coding DNA: TGTGCCAGCAGCTACCTAGGCGGGAACGATGAGCAGTTCTTC. It codes for CASSYLGGNDEQFF.

Only a few counts were recorded for this clone. The rearrangement links TRBV7-9 to TRBJ2-5; D not resolved. Deletions cut 1 base from V and 7 bases from J, with 16 bases between. This CDR3 spans 15 amino acids. From germline, CDR1 is SEHNR and CDR2 FQNEAQ (reference sequence). For the CDR3, the DNA is TGTGCCAGCAGCTTAGTGTCTGGTCGGGTTGGGACCCAGTACTTC. This sequence encodes CASSLVSGRVGTQYF.

This clone was seen only a few times. The V gene is TRBV3-1 (or the pseudogene TRBV3-2), the J gene TRBJ1-5; TRBD1 aligns across 7 bases. The CDR3 has 18 residues. Germline CDR1 LGHDT, CDR2 YNNKEL (reference sequence). Trimming removed 2 bases from V and 7 bases from J; junction bases left unmatched: 17. CDR3 nucleotides: TGTGCCAGCAGCCAACCAGGGGGGGCCAGGGGAGGTTACCAGCCCCAGCATTTT. Protein product: CASSQPGGARGGYQPQHF.

The chain employs TRBV7-2 and TRBJ2-2; D gene ambiguous. Germline loops: CDR1 SGHTA, CDR2 FQGNSA. The V and J ends lost 1 base and 4 bases respectively, with 4 bases between them. This CDR3 contains 13 residues. CDR3 nucleotides: TGTGCCAGCAGCTTAGGATCCACCGGGGAGCTGTTTTTT. Amino acid sequence: CASSLGSTGELFF.